A single TCR beta chain is shown here with its context. These data originate in a study of blood T cell repertoires in COVID-19. Across the whole study: Sources were T cells, B-cell-depleted T cells, or PBMCs; the material itself was cDNA or gDNA.

The table came from immunoSEQ multiplex PCR; TCRdb's copy has only in-frame clones and leaves some out. This sample has 50,000 or so clones, with roughly 91% found just once. This TCR was sampled from a man aged 50-59 years with active COVID-19. Sequenced: peripheral blood.

Here the CDR3 DNA reads TGTGCCAGCCCCGGAGGGGGGGACGAGCAGTACTTC. Protein: CASPGGGDEQYF. The V call is TRBV5-3, the J call TRBJ2-7; TRBD2 might be the D (7 bases). TRBV5-3 is flagged as an ORF with uncertain function. This CDR3 has 12 amino acids. Trimming stripped 8 bases from V and 5 bases from J, with 14 bases between.